One and the same sample provided the 25 T cell receptor beta chains below, sequenced in a study of shared clonotypes between healthy human individuals. Method: immunoSEQ multiplex PCR; TCRdb's copy keeps in-frame clones and lacks some. The table includes 2 million to 2.5 million clones, 85% to 95% detected once. The sample taken for sequencing was naive CD4+ T cells from PBMCs. The subset denotes: CD45RA+ positively selected. Receptors originate from a man aged 18 to 35 in good health. Some clones in this sample may be carry-over from other donors' samples.

The V gene is TRBV7-2, the J gene TRBJ2-3; 13 bases fit TRBD2. Germline loops: CDR1 SGHTA, CDR2 FQGNSA. V was pared by 5 bases and J by 4 bases, with 6 bases of the junction left unmatched. The CDR3 spans 16 residues. The CDR3 reads CASSHPGLAGPDTQYF. The CDR3 nucleotides are TGTGCCAGCAGCCATCCGGGACTAGCGGGGCCAGATACGCAGTATTTT.

The gene calls are TRBV10-1 and TRBJ2-7; tentative D call: TRBD1 (6 bases). Germline values: CDR1 WNHNN, CDR2 SYGVQD (reference sequence). Trimming took 5 bases from V and 2 from J, leaving 13 bases between them. The CDR3 totals 14 residues. CDR3: CASSPTRGTYEQYF. In DNA, the CDR3 is TGCGCCAGCAGTCCTACCAGGGGAACCTACGAGCAGTACTTC.

This clone is a singleton in its sample. The genes are TRBV5-1 and TRBJ2-7; 16 nucleotides agree with TRBD2. The CDR3 sequence is 20 residues long. Trimming cost V 3 bases and J 5 bases; bases outside gene matches: 17. Germline V gene sequence: CDR1 SGHRS, CDR2 YFSETQ. The CDR3 spells CASSSKMGLAGGPYGNEQYF. The CDR3 DNA reads TGCGCCAGCAGCTCCAAGATGGGACTAGCGGGAGGGCCATACGGTAACGAGCAGTACTTC.

V usage is TRBV4-2 and J usage is TRBJ2-3; 11 bases map to TRBD2. Germline CDR1 LGHNA, CDR2 YNFKEQ. The CDR3 consists of 17 residues. Losses at the gene ends were 2 bases for V and 5 bases for J; bases not matched to a gene: 9. The CDR3 DNA sequence: TGTGCCAGCAGCCAACAGCTTAGCGGGAGGGCCCGAGATACGCAGTATTTT. As protein: CASSQQLSGRARDTQYF.

The genes are TRBV7-9 and TRBJ2-5; D is perhaps TRBD1 or TRBD2 (6 bases each). The CDR3 sequence is 14 residues long. Trimming shortened V by 6 bases and J by 5 bases, and 16 bases separated the two germline ends. Per the germline V gene, CDR1 is SEHNR and CDR2 is FQNEAQ (reference sequence). The CDR3 sequence is CASRPWRGVETQYF. The CDR3, as DNA: TGTGCCAGCAGACCTTGGAGGGGGGTGGAGACCCAGTACTTC.

The rearrangement uses TRBV29-1 and TRBJ2-3; D gene unclear. The CDR3 is made up of 14 amino acids. Germline V gene sequence: CDR1 SQVTM, CDR2 ANQGSEA. The CDR3 DNA reads as TGCGTAGCCGGGCTCCTACTTAACACAGATACGCAGTATTTT. This encodes CVAGLLLNTDTQYF.

The J gene is TRBJ1-4, the V gene TRBV27; D gene unclear. Per the germline V gene, CDR1 is MNHEY and CDR2 is SMNVEV (reference sequence). Between the trimmed V and J ends, which lost 2 bases and 8 bases, there was a span of 15 bases. The CDR3 contains 15 residues. The CDR3 region has the DNA TGTGCCAGCAGTTTACTGGGGAGGGATTCCGAAAAACTGTTTTTT. This translates into CASSLLGRDSEKLFF.

The chain has TRBV10-3 and TRBJ2-1, with 9 bases matching TRBD2. This CDR3 comprises 16 residues. With V trimmed by 1 base and J by 4 bases, 5 bases remained unmatched. In germline, CDR1 is ENHRY, CDR2 SYGVKD. This CDR3 reads CAISEYSSGNYNEQFF. The DNA for the CDR3 is TGTGCCATCAGTGAGTATTCTAGCGGGAATTACAATGAGCAGTTCTTC.

As to this clone: This sample also contains other DNA sequences that code for the same CDR3. The rearrangement joins TRBV9 to TRBJ2-5; D is uncertain. The CDR3 runs to 12 residues. The ends were cut back, 2 bases at V and 2 bases at J, with 4 bases in the middle. Germline V gives CDR1 SGDLS, CDR2 YYNGEE. CDR3 bases: TGTGCCAGCAGCGTGGAACAAGAGACCCAGTACTTC. Its translation is CASSVEQETQYF.

The sample holds a few counts of this clone. V and J are TRBV2 and TRBJ1-1, with a weak D call TRBD1 (5 bases). CDR1 and CDR2 from the germline V gene are SNHLY and FYNNEI. CDR3 size: 12 residues. Trimming removed 2 bases from V and 10 bases from J, with 11 bases in between. CDR3 sequence: CASSERDHRAFF. The CDR3 coding sequence is TGTGCCAGCAGTGAACGGGACCATCGAGCTTTCTTT.

The chain links TRBV29-1 to TRBJ2-5; D not resolved. In germline, CDR1 is SQVTM, CDR2 ANQGSEA. Trimming removed 7 bases at V and 1 base at J, with 10 bases between. The CDR3 is made up of 12 amino acids. The CDR3 loop reads CSARTPQETQYF. The CDR3 DNA sequence: TGCAGCGCTCGTACCCCCCAAGAGACCCAGTACTTC. Full variable domain (outside the CDR3, taken from reference TRBV29-1 and TRBJ2-5): SAVISQKPSRDICQRGTSLTIQCQVDSQVTMMFWYRQQPGQSLTLIATANQGSEATYESGFVIDKFPISRPNLTFSTLTVSNMSPEDSSIYLCSARTPQETQYFGPGTRLLVL.

This rearrangement joins TRBV14 to TRBJ2-2; 7 nucleotides align to TRBD2. Trimming cost V 1 base and J 5 bases; bases outside gene matches: 7. Per germline, CDR1 SGHDN and CDR2 FVKESK. CDR3 length: 16 amino acids. The CDR3 nucleotides read TGTGCCAGCAGCCAAGTGGGAGGGGTCTCGACCGGGGAGCTGTTTTTT. It encodes CASSQVGGVSTGELFF.

This chain joins TRBV5-1 and TRBJ2-2, with 12 bases that match TRBD2. The CDR3 contains 17 residues. After removal of 4 bases from V and 6 bases from J, the junction contained 10 bases not matched to a gene. Germline lookup yields CDR1 SGHRS and CDR2 YFSETQ. The CDR3 loop reads CASSPTGLAGSAGELFF. The CDR3 DNA reads TGCGCCAGCAGCCCCACAGGACTAGCGGGATCGGCCGGGGAGCTGTTTTTT.

This chain uses TRBV5-4 with TRBJ2-5; tentatively, D is TRBD2 (6 bases). Matching the DNA end better, TRBJ2-7 makes the J call doubtful. This CDR3 spans 15 amino acids. Germline values: CDR1 SGHNT, CDR2 YYREEE (reference sequence). DNA for the CDR3: TGTGCCAGCAGCTTGGGGCCACGGGGGAACTACGAGCAGTACTTC. Its protein is CASSLGPRGNYEQYF.

In this sample, this clone turned up once. V gene TRBV5-4 combines with J gene TRBJ2-7; TRBD1 agrees at 8 bases. The V and J ends lost 0 bases and 5 bases, in that order; junction bases with no gene match: 13. CDR3 length: 17 amino acids. The V gene's germline CDR1 is SGHNT and CDR2 YYREEE (reference sequence). CDR3 DNA: TGTGCCAGCAGCTTGGTGGGGACCGGGACAGGTAATGACGAGCAGTACTTC. It yields the protein CASSLVGTGTGNDEQYF. The full variable domain, completed using reference TRBV5-4 and TRBJ2-7, is ETGVTQSPTHLIKTRGQQVTLRCSSQSGHNTVSWYQQALGQGPQFIFQYYREEENGRGNFPPRFSGLQFPNYSSELNVNALELDDSALYLCASSLVGTGTGNDEQYFGPGTRLTVT.

This sequence joins TRBV5-6 and TRBJ2-7, with 12 bases aligning to TRBD1. From germline, CDR1 is SGHDT and CDR2 YYEEEE. The CDR3 has 17 amino acids. After removal of 6 bases from V and 3 bases from J, the junction contained 13 bases not matched to a gene. Here the CDR3 reads CASTYGGGTGGNYEQYF. The CDR3 nucleotides read TGTGCCAGCACCTACGGCGGGGGGACAGGGGGCAACTACGAGCAGTACTTC.

V usage is TRBV11-2 and J usage is TRBJ2-2, with a weak D call TRBD1 (6 bases). In germline, CDR1 is SGHAT, CDR2 FQNNGV. The CDR3 is 15 amino acids. The V gene lost 0 bases and the J gene lost 4 bases, with 9 bases spanning the gap. This chain's CDR3 is CASSLEAGATGELFF. Here the CDR3 DNA reads TGTGCCAGCAGCTTAGAGGCAGGGGCCACCGGGGAGCTGTTTTTT.

The V and J genes are TRBV2 and TRBJ1-1, with D possibly TRBD1 on 5 matching bases. The V and J ends lost 11 bases and 0 bases respectively, with 19 bases between them. Germline V gives CDR1 SNHLY, CDR2 FYNNEI. The CDR3 is 15 residues long. CDR3 coding DNA: TGTGCCTGGAGGAAGGGGAGCGCCATGAACACTGAAGCTTTCTTT. This gives the protein CAWRKGSAMNTEAFF. Full variable domain (remainder filled in from reference TRBV2 and TRBJ1-1): EPEVTQTPSHQVTQMGQEVILRCVPISNHLYFYWYRQILGQKVEFLVSFYNNEISEKSEIFDDQFSVERPDGSNFTLKIRSTKLEDSAMYFCAWRKGSAMNTEAFFGQGTRLTVV.

J is TRBJ2-7 and V is TRBV6-1; 14 bases line up with TRBD2. The CDR3 spans 15 residues. Losses at the gene ends were 6 bases for V and 2 bases for J; bases not matched to a gene: 3. Germline CDR1 reads MNHNS; CDR2 reads SASEGT. CDR3 sequence: CASSRLAGGAYEQYF. In DNA, the CDR3 is TGTGCCAGCAGCCGACTAGCGGGAGGGGCCTACGAGCAGTACTTC.

The chain uses TRBV7-2 and TRBJ2-7; 8 positions match TRBD1. After removal of 5 bases from V and 4 bases from J, the junction contained 16 bases not matched to a gene. From germline, CDR1 is SGHTA and CDR2 FQGNSA. This CDR3 region has 17 residues. The CDR3 DNA sequence: TGTGCCAGCAGCCAAACTCGACAGGGGCGATACCTATACGAGCAGTACTTC. Translated: CASSQTRQGRYLYEQYF.

The chain employs TRBV6-4 and TRBJ1-2; TRBD1 matches 7 bases. CDR3 length: 12 residues. V shed 6 bases, J shed 6 bases, and the junction held 4 bases outside the gene matches. CDR1 MRHNA and CDR2 SNTAGT come from the germline V gene. The CDR3 spells CASRGQFDGYTF. In DNA, the CDR3 is TGTGCCAGCAGGGGACAGTTTGATGGCTACACCTTC.

This chain connects TRBV9 to TRBJ2-2; 9 positions match TRBD2. The CDR3 is made up of 15 amino acids. Trimming at V came to 1 base and at J to 6 bases, leaving 4 bases not matched to a gene. CDR1 and CDR2 (germline): SGDLS, YYNGEE. The CDR3 loop reads CASSVRREGSGELFF. CDR3 bases: TGTGCCAGCAGCGTACGGCGGGAGGGGTCCGGGGAGCTGTTTTTT.

The rearrangement uses TRBV28 and TRBJ2-1; D unclear. Trimming removed 8 bases at V and 4 bases at J, with 9 bases between. Germline lookup yields CDR1 MDHEN and CDR2 SYDVKM. The CDR3 sequence is 12 residues long. The chain's CDR3 is CASLQEYNEQFF. The DNA for the CDR3 is TGTGCCAGCCTGCAGGAGTACAATGAGCAGTTCTTC.

The chain's CDR3 is CASSFRQGFTEAFF. CDR3 bases: TGTGCCAGCAGTTTCAGACAGGGCTTCACTGAAGCTTTCTTT. The rearrangement joins TRBV6-5 to TRBJ1-1; 7 bases fit TRBD1. CDR1 and CDR2 from the germline V gene are MNHEY and SVGAGI. V shed 4 bases and J 4 bases; nucleotides not matched to a gene: 6. The CDR3 loop spans 14 amino acids.

This chain links TRBV6-1 with TRBJ2-7, with D tentatively TRBD1 (5 bases). Trimming removed 3 bases from V and 4 bases from J, with 10 bases in between. The V gene's germline CDR1 is MNHNS and CDR2 SASEGT. The CDR3 loop spans 13 amino acids. The CDR3 protein is CASSEGQEYEQYF. The DNA of the CDR3 is TGTGCCAGCAGTGAGGGGCAGGAATACGAGCAGTACTTC.